One and the same sample provided the 32 T cell receptor beta chains below, sequenced in a study of blood T cell repertoires in COVID-19. The table came from immunoSEQ multiplex PCR; TCRdb's copy has only in-frame clones and leaves some out. Among about 260,000 clones listed, roughly 80% were seen once. What was sequenced was peripheral blood. The receptors shown here come from a woman between 45 and 65 years old who had recovered from COVID-19.

This clone showed up just a few times. The CDR3 region has the DNA TGTGCCAGCAGCCCACAAACCGGGACAGGGAATGAAAAACTGTTTTTT. Protein: CASSPQTGTGNEKLFF. The chain links TRBV6-6 to TRBJ1-4; TRBD1 agrees at 9 bases. The J segment lost 5 bases and the V segment lost 6 bases, leaving 10 bases of the junction unmatched. In germline, CDR1 is MNHNY, CDR2 SVGAGI (reference sequence). The CDR3 consists of 16 residues.

V and J are TRBV9 and TRBJ2-2; 11 bases are shared with TRBD2. This CDR3 is built from 18 residues. Germline loops: CDR1 SGDLS, CDR2 YYNGEE. Trimming at V came to 0 bases and at J to 3 bases, leaving 7 bases not matched to a gene. CDR3 nucleotides: TGTGCCAGCAGCGTAGGTGTAGCGGGGGGGTCTGACACCGGGGAGCTGTTTTTT. The encoded protein is CASSVGVAGGSDTGELFF.

This clone has only one observation. The V and J genes are TRBV9 and TRBJ1-3, with D perhaps TRBD1 (6 bases). The V end was cut by 3 bases, the J end by 6 bases, with 13 bases between. There are 14 residues in the CDR3. Germline V gene data show CDR1 as SGDLS and CDR2 as YYNGEE. CDR3 nucleotide sequence: TGTGCCAGCAGCGACCCAGGGGAATCAAACACCATATATTTT. Its protein product is CASSDPGESNTIYF.

The genes are TRBV7-2 and TRBJ2-3; 10 bases are shared with TRBD2. The germline CDR1 and CDR2 sequences are SGHTA and FQGNSA. V lost 4 bases and J lost 4; bases outside the gene matches: 14. This CDR3 has 18 amino acids. The CDR3 is CASSSTLAGVRRADTQYF. In DNA form, the CDR3 reads TGTGCCAGCAGCTCGACGCTAGCGGGAGTCCGCCGGGCAGATACGCAGTATTTT.

The chain links TRBV18 to TRBJ1-1; TRBD1 matches 8 bases. The CDR3 runs to 14 residues. Germline values: CDR1 KGHSH, CDR2 LQKENI. J gave up 5 bases and V 7 bases, and 9 bases lay outside the gene matches. As DNA, the CDR3 is TGTGCCAGCTTCCGGGCAGGGGGCAGGACTGAAGCTTTCTTT. Its translation is CASFRAGGRTEAFF.

V and J are TRBV6-2 or TRBV6-3 and TRBJ2-7, with TRBD1 matching over 7 bases. Germline CDR1 is MNHEY and CDR2 is SVGEGT. This CDR3 region has 16 residues. V trimming: 2 bases; J trimming: 3 bases; junction bases outside the gene matches: 10. CDR3 region: CASSYLLTGSHYEQYF. The CDR3 bases are TGTGCCAGCAGTTACCTCCTGACAGGGTCCCACTACGAGCAGTACTTC.

The chain uses TRBV18 and TRBJ1-3; D not certain. Germline assignment: CDR1 KGHSH and CDR2 LQKENI. The CDR3 is 17 amino acids. Trimming pared 2 bases from V and 11 bases from J, leaving 25 bases between. The CDR3 DNA sequence: TGTGCCAGCTCACCATCGGGGTCTACTGTTACGGGCGTCGCCATATATTTT. Its protein is CASSPSGSTVTGVAIYF.

A single count supports this clone. The chain links TRBV6-2 or TRBV6-3 to TRBJ2-5; no reliable D call. The CDR3 is made up of 13 amino acids. V was clipped by 5 bases and J by 2 bases, with 9 bases between them. Germline lookup yields CDR1 MNHEY and CDR2 SVGEGT. The CDR3 region has the DNA TGTGCCAGCAGTCAGGTAGTTCAAGAGACCCAGTACTTC. Translation: CASSQVVQETQYF.

This clone was seen once. CDR3 amino acids: CAISESLAGDNEQFF. As DNA, the CDR3 is TGTGCCATCAGTGAGTCACTAGCGGGGGACAATGAGCAGTTCTTC. This chain uses TRBV10-3 with TRBJ2-1, with 11 bases lining up with TRBD2. Germline assignment: CDR1 ENHRY and CDR2 SYGVKD. The CDR3 runs to 15 residues. Trimming removed 0 bases from V and 5 bases from J; junction bases left unmatched: 0.

The chain is built from TRBV9 and TRBJ2-5; TRBD1 matches at 8 bases. From germline, CDR1 is SGDLS and CDR2 YYNGEE. V was clipped by 4 bases and J by 5 bases; unmatched bases: 7. The CDR3 spans 14 residues. The CDR3 region is CASSPGQGWETQYF. CDR3 in DNA: TGTGCCAGCAGCCCTGGACAGGGTTGGGAGACCCAGTACTTC.

This clone occurred once. The chain links TRBV14 to TRBJ2-2; 7 bases match TRBD1. The germline gives CDR1 SGHDN, CDR2 FVKESK. There are 13 residues in the CDR3. The ends lost 9 bases at V and 2 bases at J; junction bases unmatched: 3. The CDR3 here is CASRDRNTGELFF. Here the CDR3 DNA reads TGTGCCAGTCGGGACAGAAACACCGGGGAGCTGTTTTTT. The full variable domain, in which reference TRBV14 and TRBJ2-2 provide the parts outside the CDR3, is EAGVTQFPSHSVIEKGQTVTLRCDPISGHDNLYWYRRVMGKEIKFLLHFVKESKQDESGMPNNRFLAERTGGTYSTLKVQPAELEDSGVYFCASRDRNTGELFFGEGSRLTVL.

The chain couples TRBV20-1 to TRBJ1-2, with D unresolved. The CDR3 consists of 11 residues. Germline CDR1 is DFQATT and CDR2 is SNEGSKA (reference sequence). V was pared by 0 bases and J by 8 bases, with 7 bases between. The CDR3 nucleotides read TGCAGTGCTAGAGACCCCCCGGGCTACACCTTC. Translating it yields CSARDPPGYTF.

This rearrangement joins TRBV19 to TRBJ2-1, with 8 bases matching TRBD2. V was clipped by 4 bases and J by 9 bases; unmatched bases: 11. The germline V gene has CDR1 LNHDA and CDR2 SQIVND (reference sequence). The CDR3 totals 15 residues. The CDR3 region is CASSSGTSYIGEQFF. CDR3 sequence (DNA): TGTGCCAGTAGTAGCGGGACTAGTTATATCGGTGAGCAGTTCTTC.

This clone was detected ten times or more. This chain joins TRBV19 and TRBJ2-1, with TRBD1 matching 9 bases. CDR1 and CDR2 (germline): LNHDA, SQIVND (reference sequence). With 0 bases clipped from V and 1 base from J, the junction kept 7 bases outside the gene matches. CDR3 length: 18 residues. CDR3 nucleotide sequence: TGTGCCAGTAGTATAGATCAAGGGGACAGGGTTTCCTACAATGAGCAGTTCTTC. Its protein product is CASSIDQGDRVSYNEQFF.

In this sample, this clone turned up once. The chain combines TRBV10-1 with TRBJ2-5; TRBD2 aligns across 11 bases. CDR1 and CDR2 from the germline V gene are WNHNN and SYGVQD (reference sequence). V shed 7 bases, J shed 3 bases, and the junction held 7 bases outside the gene matches. The CDR3 contains 15 residues. CDR3 sequence: CASTHSGRDKETQYF. CDR3 bases: TGCGCCAGCACACATAGCGGGAGGGATAAAGAGACCCAGTACTTC.

The rearrangement links TRBV27 to TRBJ2-5; possible D gene TRBD2, 5 bases. The CDR3 has 15 amino acids. Deletions cut 7 bases from V and 2 bases from J, with 17 bases between. Germline CDR1 and CDR2: MNHEY and SMNVEV (reference sequence). The CDR3 spells CASTRRGSGQETQYF. In nucleotides, the CDR3 is TGTGCCAGCACCCGCCGTGGGAGCGGACAAGAGACCCAGTACTTC.

The chain couples TRBV28 to TRBJ2-1, with a possible D match to TRBD2 (6 bases). Trimming removed 3 bases at V and 9 bases at J, with 9 bases between. Germline CDR1 MDHEN, CDR2 SYDVKM. The CDR3 sequence is 12 residues long. The CDR3 nucleotides read TGTGCCAGCAGTTTCGGGCGGGGTGAGCAGTTCTTC. Translation gives CASSFGRGEQFF.

This clone was detected a few times. CDR3: CASSLDRPQYEQYF. CDR3 sequence (DNA): TGTGCCAGCAGTCTCGACAGACCCCAGTACGAGCAGTACTTC. The chain carries TRBV2 and TRBJ2-7; D may be TRBD1 (5 bases). V was trimmed by 5 bases and J by 4 bases, leaving 15 bases between them. Germline CDR1 is SNHLY and CDR2 is FYNNEI. The CDR3 sequence is 14 residues long.

The chain joins TRBV12-3 or TRBV12-4 to TRBJ2-7; maybe TRBD1 (6 bases). The V end was cut by 2 bases, the J end by 4 bases, with 9 bases between. The length of the CDR3 is 13 residues. The CDR3 is CASSLTDSYEQYF. The CDR3 DNA sequence: TGTGCCAGCAGTTTAACGGACAGTTACGAGCAGTACTTC.

This chain links TRBV19 with TRBJ2-1, with D perhaps matching TRBD1 (5 bases). In germline, CDR1 is LNHDA, CDR2 SQIVND (reference sequence). Trimming stripped 4 bases from V and 5 bases from J, with 15 bases between. This CDR3 contains 15 residues. The CDR3 DNA reads as TGTGCCAGTAGTACCATCAGGGCCCCTAACAATGAGCAGTTCTTC. Translation gives CASSTIRAPNNEQFF.

The V call is TRBV29-1, the J call TRBJ2-5, with 10 bases lining up with TRBD1. Looked up from germline, CDR1 is SQVTM and CDR2 is ANQGSEA. Trimming cost V 6 bases and J 5 bases; bases outside gene matches: 6. The CDR3 spans 13 residues. This CDR3 is CSVDRGQVETQYF. The CDR3 coding sequence is TGCAGCGTCGACAGGGGGCAAGTGGAGACCCAGTACTTC.

J is TRBJ2-6 and V is TRBV7-2, with D perhaps TRBD1 (6 bases). Germline V gene lookup returns CDR1 SGHTA and CDR2 FQGNSA. The CDR3 is made up of 15 amino acids. V shed 7 bases and J shed 4 bases, with 14 bases lying between them. The CDR3, as DNA: TGTGCCAGCATTTGGGGGCCAACCGGGGCCAACGTCCTGACTTTC. This sequence encodes CASIWGPTGANVLTF.

V usage is TRBV5-1 and J usage is TRBJ2-5; 9 bases are a match to TRBD2. V lost 7 bases, J lost 3 bases, and 7 bases stayed unmatched. CDR3 size: 14 residues. Germline V lookup: CDR1 SGHRS, CDR2 YFSETQ. CDR3: CASGGASGEETQYF. DNA for the CDR3: TGCGCCAGCGGGGGCGCTAGCGGGGAAGAGACCCAGTACTTC. The full variable domain, in which reference TRBV5-1 and TRBJ2-5 provide the parts outside the CDR3, is KAGVTQTPRYLIKTRGQQVTLSCSPISGHRSVSWYQQTPGQGLQFLFEYFSETQRNKGNFPGRFSGRQFSNSRSEMNVSTLELGDSALYLCASGGASGEETQYFGPGTRLLVL.

This chain uses TRBV7-9 with TRBJ1-1, with a possible D match to TRBD1 (5 bases). The CDR3 sequence is 13 residues long. Trimming took 5 bases from V and 8 from J, leaving 15 bases between them. Germline CDR1 is SEHNR and CDR2 is FQNEAQ (reference sequence). CDR3 region: CASSPQQAGEAFF. CDR3 nucleotides: TGTGCCAGCAGCCCCCAGCAGGCAGGGGAAGCTTTCTTT.

The CDR3 DNA follows: TGTGCCAGTAGTACCCGGGACTCTAACTATGGCTACACCTTC. Protein: CASSTRDSNYGYTF. The chain links TRBV19 to TRBJ1-2; the D gene is possibly TRBD1 (5 bases). Germline lookup yields CDR1 LNHDA and CDR2 SQIVND (reference sequence). The V gene lost 4 bases and the J gene lost 0 bases, with 9 bases spanning the gap. The CDR3 loop spans 14 amino acids. The full variable domain, in which reference TRBV19 and TRBJ1-2 provide the parts outside the CDR3, is DGGITQSPKYLFRKEGQNVTLSCEQNLNHDAMYWYRQDPGQGLRLIYYSQIVNDFQKGDIAEGYSVSREKKESFPLTVTSAQKNPTAFYLCASSTRDSNYGYTFGSGTRLTVV.

The chain is built from TRBV9 and TRBJ1-4, with a weak D call TRBD1 (5 bases). The CDR3 runs 13 residues. The V end lost 7 bases, the J end lost 6 bases, and 13 bases lay between the germline ends. The germline gives CDR1 SGDLS, CDR2 YYNGEE. CDR3 coding DNA: TGTGCCAGCGCTCAGACAGAGGATGAAAAACTGTTTTTT. Translation gives CASAQTEDEKLFF. The full variable domain, its missing parts supplied by reference TRBV9 and TRBJ1-4, is DSGVTQTPKHLITATGQRVTLRCSPRSGDLSVYWYQQSLDQGLQFLIQYYNGEERAKGNILERFSAQQFPDLHSELNLSSLELGDSALYFCASAQTEDEKLFFGSGTQLSVL.

The CDR3 bases are TGTGCCAGTCGGGAAGGCGGGTCTACGCAGTATTTT. This gives the protein CASREGGSTQYF. The rearrangement uses TRBV19 and TRBJ2-3, with a possible D match to TRBD2 (5 bases). Trimming stripped 8 bases from V and 8 bases from J, with 14 bases between. Germline V gives CDR1 LNHDA, CDR2 SQIVND (reference sequence). The CDR3 spans 12 residues. Looking up the rest from reference TRBV19 and TRBJ2-3 gives the full variable domain: DGGITQSPKYLFRKEGQNVTLSCEQNLNHDAMYWYRQDPGQGLRLIYYSQIVNDFQKGDIAEGYSVSREKKESFPLTVTSAQKNPTAFYLCASREGGSTQYFGPGTRLTVL.

The chain recombines TRBV4-2 with TRBJ2-5; D is ambiguous. CDR1 LGHNA and CDR2 YNFKEQ come from the germline V gene. V lost 1 base to trimming and J lost 5 bases, with 8 bases between them. The CDR3 has 13 amino acids. The CDR3 loop reads CASSQGAVETQYF. The CDR3 nucleotides are TGTGCCAGCAGCCAAGGGGCCGTGGAGACCCAGTACTTC.

The chain joins TRBV5-1 to TRBJ2-7; 7 nucleotides line up with TRBD2. With 0 bases clipped from V and 0 bases from J, the junction kept 9 bases outside the gene matches. Germline V CDR1 and CDR2: SGHRS, YFSETQ. CDR3 length: 17 amino acids. CDR3 loop: CASSLGPGLSASYEQYF. The CDR3 coding sequence is TGCGCCAGCAGCTTGGGTCCGGGACTATCGGCCTCCTACGAGCAGTACTTC. Combining the CDR3 with reference TRBV5-1 and TRBJ2-7 gives the whole variable domain KAGVTQTPRYLIKTRGQQVTLSCSPISGHRSVSWYQQTPGQGLQFLFEYFSETQRNKGNFPGRFSGRQFSNSRSEMNVSTLELGDSALYLCASSLGPGLSASYEQYFGPGTRLTVT.

In its sample, this clone was seen once. V usage is TRBV11-1 and J usage is TRBJ2-1; tentative D call: TRBD1 (6 bases). Germline V gene data show CDR1 as SGHAT and CDR2 as FQDESV (reference sequence). V dropped 2 bases and J dropped 6 bases, with 14 bases sitting between them. The CDR3 contains 15 residues. The DNA for the CDR3 is TGTGCCAGCAGCTTAAAAGGGGTAGGGGGCAATGAGCAGTTCTTC. This translates into CASSLKGVGGNEQFF.

The V call is TRBV3-1 (or the pseudogene TRBV3-2), the J call TRBJ2-6; D is possibly TRBD1 (5 bases). The V gene's germline CDR1 is LGHDT and CDR2 YNNKEL (reference sequence). Trimming removed 5 bases from V and 9 bases from J, with 8 bases in between. There are 12 residues in the CDR3. CDR3 sequence: CASSDTGNVLTF. DNA for the CDR3: TGTGCCAGCAGCGACACAGGCAACGTCCTGACTTTC.

CDR3 bases: TGTGCCATCACTAAGACAGGGGCAGGCTACTATGGCTACACCTTC. Amino acid sequence: CAITKTGAGYYGYTF. The chain links TRBV10-3 to TRBJ1-2; 8 nucleotides match TRBD1. The CDR3 is 15 amino acids. V lost 7 bases and J lost 3; bases outside the gene matches: 10. The V gene's germline CDR1 is ENHRY and CDR2 SYGVKD.